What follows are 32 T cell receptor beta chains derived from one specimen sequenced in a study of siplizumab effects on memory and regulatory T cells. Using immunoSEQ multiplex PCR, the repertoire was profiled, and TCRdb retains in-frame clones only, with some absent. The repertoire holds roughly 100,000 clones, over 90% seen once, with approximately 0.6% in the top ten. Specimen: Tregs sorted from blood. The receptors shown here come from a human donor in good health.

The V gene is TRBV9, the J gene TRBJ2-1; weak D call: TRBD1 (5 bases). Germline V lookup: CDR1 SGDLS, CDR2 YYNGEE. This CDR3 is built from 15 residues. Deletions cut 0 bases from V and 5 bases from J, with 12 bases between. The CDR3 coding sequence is TGTGCCAGCAGCGTAGAAAGGGGATGGGACAATGAGCAGTTCTTC. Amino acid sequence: CASSVERGWDNEQFF.

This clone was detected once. The CDR3 is CASSLEVATQYF. The CDR3 DNA reads TGTGCCAGCAGCTTAGAGGTCGCTACGCAGTATTTT. J is TRBJ2-3 and V is TRBV7-2; D is undetermined. The CDR3 spans 12 residues. The V gene lost 1 base and the J gene lost 8 bases, with 7 bases spanning the gap. CDR1 and CDR2 from the germline V gene are SGHTA and FQGNSA.

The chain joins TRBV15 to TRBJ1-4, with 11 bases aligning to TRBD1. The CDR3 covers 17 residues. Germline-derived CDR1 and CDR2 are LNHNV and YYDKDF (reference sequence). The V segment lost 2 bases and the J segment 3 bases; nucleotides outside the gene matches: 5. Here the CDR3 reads CATSRWTGGAANEKLFF. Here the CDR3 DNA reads TGTGCCACCAGCAGATGGACAGGGGGCGCAGCTAATGAAAAACTGTTTTTT.

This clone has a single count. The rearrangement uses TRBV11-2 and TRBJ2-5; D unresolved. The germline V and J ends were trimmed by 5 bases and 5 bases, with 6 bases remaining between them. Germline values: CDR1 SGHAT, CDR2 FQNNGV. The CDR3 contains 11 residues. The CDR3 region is CASSRSETQYF. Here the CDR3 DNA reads TGTGCCAGCAGCAGGTCTGAGACCCAGTACTTC.

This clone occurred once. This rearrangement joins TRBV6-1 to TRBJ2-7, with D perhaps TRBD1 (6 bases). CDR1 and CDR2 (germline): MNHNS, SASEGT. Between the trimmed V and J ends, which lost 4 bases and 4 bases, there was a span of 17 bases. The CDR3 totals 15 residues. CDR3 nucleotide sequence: TGTGCCAGCAGTGCCCTACCAGGGGCCGGTTACGAGCAGTACTTC. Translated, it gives CASSALPGAGYEQYF.

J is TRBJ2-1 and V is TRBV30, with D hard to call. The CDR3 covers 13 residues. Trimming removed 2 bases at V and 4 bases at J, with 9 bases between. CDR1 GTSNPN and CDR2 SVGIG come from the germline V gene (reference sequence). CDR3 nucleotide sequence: TGTGCCTGGAGTCTGACTCTTTACAATGAGCAGTTCTTC. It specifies CAWSLTLYNEQFF.

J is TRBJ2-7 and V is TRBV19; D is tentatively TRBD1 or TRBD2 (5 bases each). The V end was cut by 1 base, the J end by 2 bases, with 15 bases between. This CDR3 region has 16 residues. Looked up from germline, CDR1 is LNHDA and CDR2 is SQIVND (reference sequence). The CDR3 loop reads CASSIVFRDLTYEQYF. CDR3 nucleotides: TGTGCCAGTAGTATAGTATTCCGGGACCTCACCTACGAGCAGTACTTC.

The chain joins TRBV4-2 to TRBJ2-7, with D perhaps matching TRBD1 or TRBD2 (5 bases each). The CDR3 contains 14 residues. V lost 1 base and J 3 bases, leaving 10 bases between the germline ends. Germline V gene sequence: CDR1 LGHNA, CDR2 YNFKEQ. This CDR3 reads CASSQVLGGYEQYF. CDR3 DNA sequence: TGTGCCAGCAGCCAAGTGCTTGGGGGCTACGAGCAGTACTTC.

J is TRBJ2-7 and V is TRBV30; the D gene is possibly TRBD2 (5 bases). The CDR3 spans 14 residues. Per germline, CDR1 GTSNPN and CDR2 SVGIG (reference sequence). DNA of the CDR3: TGTGCTCACGACGGGCAAGGGAGCTCCTACGAGCAGTACTTC. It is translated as CAHDGQGSSYEQYF.

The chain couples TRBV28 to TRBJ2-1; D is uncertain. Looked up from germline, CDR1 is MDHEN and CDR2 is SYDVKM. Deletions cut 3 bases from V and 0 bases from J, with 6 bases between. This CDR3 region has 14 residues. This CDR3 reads CASSLAASYNEQFF. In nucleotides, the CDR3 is TGTGCCAGCAGTTTGGCTGCCTCCTACAATGAGCAGTTCTTC.

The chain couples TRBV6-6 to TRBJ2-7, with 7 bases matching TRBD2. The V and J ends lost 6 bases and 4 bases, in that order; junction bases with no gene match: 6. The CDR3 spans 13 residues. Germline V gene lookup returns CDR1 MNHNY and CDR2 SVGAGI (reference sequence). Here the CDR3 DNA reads TGTGCCAGCAGGGCGGGAGTAGTATACGAGCAGTACTTC. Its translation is CASRAGVVYEQYF.

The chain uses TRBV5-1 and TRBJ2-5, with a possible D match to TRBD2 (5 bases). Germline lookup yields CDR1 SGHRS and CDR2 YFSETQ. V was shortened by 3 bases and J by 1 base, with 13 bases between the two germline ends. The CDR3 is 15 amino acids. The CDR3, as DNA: TGCGCCAGCAGCTCTGGGATGACTATCCAAGAGACCCAGTACTTC. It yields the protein CASSSGMTIQETQYF.

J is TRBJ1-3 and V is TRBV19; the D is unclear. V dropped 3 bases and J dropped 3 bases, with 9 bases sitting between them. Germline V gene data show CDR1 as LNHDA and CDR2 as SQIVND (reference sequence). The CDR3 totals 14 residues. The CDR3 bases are TGTGCCAGTAGTATTCCCCTCATTGGAAACACCATATATTTT. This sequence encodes CASSIPLIGNTIYF.

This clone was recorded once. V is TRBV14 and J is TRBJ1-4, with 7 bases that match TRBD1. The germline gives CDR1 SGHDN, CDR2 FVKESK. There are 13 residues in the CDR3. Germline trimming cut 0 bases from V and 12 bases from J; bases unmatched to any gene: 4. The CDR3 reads CASSQDLTGQLFF. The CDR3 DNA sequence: TGTGCCAGCAGCCAAGATTTGACAGGGCAACTGTTTTTT. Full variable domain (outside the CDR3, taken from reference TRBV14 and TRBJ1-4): EAGVTQFPSHSVIEKGQTVTLRCDPISGHDNLYWYRRVMGKEIKFLLHFVKESKQDESGMPNNRFLAERTGGTYSTLKVQPAELEDSGVYFCASSQDLTGQLFFGSGTQLSVL.

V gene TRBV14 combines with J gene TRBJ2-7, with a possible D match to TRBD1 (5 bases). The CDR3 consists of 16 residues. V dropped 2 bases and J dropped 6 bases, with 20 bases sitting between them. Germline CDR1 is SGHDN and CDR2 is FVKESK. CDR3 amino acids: CASSQRSRLQVFEQYF. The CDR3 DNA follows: TGTGCCAGCAGCCAAAGGTCCCGATTACAGGTCTTCGAGCAGTACTTC.

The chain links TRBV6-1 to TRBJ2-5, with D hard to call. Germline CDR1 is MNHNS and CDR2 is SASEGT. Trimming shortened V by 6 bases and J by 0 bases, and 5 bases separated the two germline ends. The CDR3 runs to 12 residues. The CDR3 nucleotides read TGTGCCAGCAGACAGTACCAAGAGACCCAGTACTTC. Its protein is CASRQYQETQYF.

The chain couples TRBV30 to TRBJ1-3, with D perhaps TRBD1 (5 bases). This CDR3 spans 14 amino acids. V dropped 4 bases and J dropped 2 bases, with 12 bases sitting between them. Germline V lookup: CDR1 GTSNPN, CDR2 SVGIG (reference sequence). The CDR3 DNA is TGTGCCTGGACCTTCGGGGGGGCTGGAAACACCATATATTTT. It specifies CAWTFGGAGNTIYF.

CDR3 nucleotide sequence: TGTGCCAGCAGCGCCCAGGACCGCCTTGGCTACACCTTC. Amino acids: CASSAQDRLGYTF. This chain links TRBV11-3 with TRBJ1-2; D is ambiguous. CDR1 SGHNT and CDR2 YENEEA come from the germline V gene. This CDR3 has 13 residues. Trimming cost V 5 bases and J 7 bases, with 14 bases left between them.

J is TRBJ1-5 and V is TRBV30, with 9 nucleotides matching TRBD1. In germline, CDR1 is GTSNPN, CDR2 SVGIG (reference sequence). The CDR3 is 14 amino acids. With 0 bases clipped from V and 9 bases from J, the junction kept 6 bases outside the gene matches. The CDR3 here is CAWSVIQGAGPQHF. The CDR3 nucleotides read TGTGCCTGGAGTGTAATACAGGGGGCCGGGCCCCAGCATTTT.

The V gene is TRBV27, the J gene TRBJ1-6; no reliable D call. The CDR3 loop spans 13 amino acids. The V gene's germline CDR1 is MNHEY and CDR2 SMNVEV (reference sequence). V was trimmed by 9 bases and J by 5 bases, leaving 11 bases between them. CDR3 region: CASRTSDNSPLHF. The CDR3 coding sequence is TGTGCCAGTCGCACATCCGATAATTCACCCCTCCACTTT.

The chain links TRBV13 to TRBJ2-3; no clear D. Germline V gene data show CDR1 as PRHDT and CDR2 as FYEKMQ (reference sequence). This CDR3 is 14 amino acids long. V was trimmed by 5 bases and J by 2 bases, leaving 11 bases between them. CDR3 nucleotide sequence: TGTGCCAGCAGCCCCTTGCGGACCACAGATACGCAGTATTTT. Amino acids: CASSPLRTTDTQYF.

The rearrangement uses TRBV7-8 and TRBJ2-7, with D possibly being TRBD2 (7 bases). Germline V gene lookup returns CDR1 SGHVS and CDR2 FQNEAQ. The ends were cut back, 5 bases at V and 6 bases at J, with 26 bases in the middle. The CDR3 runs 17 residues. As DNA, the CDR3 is TGTGCCAGCAGCCCCGGGGGGCGGGTACGAAGGGGTTCCGAGCAGTACTTC. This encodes CASSPGGRVRRGSEQYF.

The CDR3: CASSFWEHEAFF. The CDR3 DNA is TGTGCCAGCAGCTTCTGGGAGCATGAAGCTTTCTTT. The chain couples TRBV5-6 to TRBJ1-1; no clear D. The CDR3 runs 12 residues. V dropped 2 bases and J dropped 7 bases, with 9 bases sitting between them. In germline, CDR1 is SGHDT, CDR2 YYEEEE.

The CDR3 DNA follows: TGTGCCAGCAGAAGACAGGGTCGAGAGACCCAGTACTTC. Translated: CASRRQGRETQYF. The chain employs TRBV11-2 and TRBJ2-5, with 7 bases lining up with TRBD1. The germline gives CDR1 SGHAT, CDR2 FQNNGV. The CDR3 runs 13 residues. V shed 6 bases and J 4 bases; nucleotides not matched to a gene: 5. The full variable domain, completed using reference TRBV11-2 and TRBJ2-5, is EAGVAQSPRYKIIEKRQSVAFWCNPISGHATLYWYQQILGQGPKLLIQFQNNGVVDDSQLPKDRFSAERLKGVDSTLKIQPAKLEDSAVYLCASRRQGRETQYFGPGTRLLVL.

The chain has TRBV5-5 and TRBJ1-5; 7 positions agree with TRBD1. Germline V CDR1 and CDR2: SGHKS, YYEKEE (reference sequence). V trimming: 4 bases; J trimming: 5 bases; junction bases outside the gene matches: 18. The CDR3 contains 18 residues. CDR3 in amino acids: CASSLRTRGGEHHQPQHF. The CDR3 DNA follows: TGTGCCAGCAGCCTACGGACTCGAGGGGGCGAACACCATCAGCCCCAGCATTTT.

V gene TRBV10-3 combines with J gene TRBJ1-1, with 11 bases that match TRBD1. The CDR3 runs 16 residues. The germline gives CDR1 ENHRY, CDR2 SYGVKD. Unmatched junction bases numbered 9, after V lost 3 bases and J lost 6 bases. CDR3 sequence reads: CAISDVRDRGKSEAFF. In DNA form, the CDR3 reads TGTGCCATCAGTGACGTCCGGGACAGGGGGAAGTCTGAAGCTTTCTTT.

CDR3 coding DNA: TGTGCCATCAGGGAACCTAGCACAGATACGCAGTATTTT. Translating it yields CAIREPSTDTQYF. This rearrangement joins TRBV10-3 to TRBJ2-3; no definite D call. There are 13 residues in the CDR3. Per the germline V gene, CDR1 is ENHRY and CDR2 is SYGVKD. The V end lost 6 bases, the J end lost 0 bases, and 7 bases lay between the germline ends.

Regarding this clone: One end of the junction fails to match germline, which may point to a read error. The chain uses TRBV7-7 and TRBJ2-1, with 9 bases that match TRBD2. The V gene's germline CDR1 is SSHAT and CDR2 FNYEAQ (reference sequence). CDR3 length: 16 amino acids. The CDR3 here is CASSLRLADQYNEQFF. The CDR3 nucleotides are TGTGCTAGCAGCTTAAGACTAGCGGACCAGTACAATGAGCAGTTCTTC.

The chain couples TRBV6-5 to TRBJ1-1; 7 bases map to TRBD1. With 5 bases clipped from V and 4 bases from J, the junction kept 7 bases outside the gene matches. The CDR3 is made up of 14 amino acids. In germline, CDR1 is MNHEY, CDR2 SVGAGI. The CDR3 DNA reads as TGTGCCAGCAGTAACTTGGGACAGCGCACTGAAGCTTTCTTT. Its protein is CASSNLGQRTEAFF.

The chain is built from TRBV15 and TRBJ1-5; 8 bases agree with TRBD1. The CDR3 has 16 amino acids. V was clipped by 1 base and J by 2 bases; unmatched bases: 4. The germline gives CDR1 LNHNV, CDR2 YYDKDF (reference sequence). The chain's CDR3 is CATSRGTGRGNQPQHF. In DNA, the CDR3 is TGTGCCACCAGCAGAGGGACAGGGAGGGGCAATCAGCCCCAGCATTTT.

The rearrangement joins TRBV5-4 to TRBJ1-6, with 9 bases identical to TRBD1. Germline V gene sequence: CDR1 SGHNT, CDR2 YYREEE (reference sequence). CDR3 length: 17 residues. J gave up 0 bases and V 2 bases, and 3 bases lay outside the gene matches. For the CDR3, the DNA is TGTGCCAGCAGCTTTGGACAGGGGAGCTCCTATAATTCACCCCTCCACTTT. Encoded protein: CASSFGQGSSYNSPLHF.

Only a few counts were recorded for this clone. As DNA, the CDR3 is TGTGCCAGCTCCGAGGGGGGAACGGAAGATACGCAGTATTTT. Translating it yields CASSEGGTEDTQYF. The chain uses TRBV6-1 and TRBJ2-3; TRBD1 or TRBD2 may be the D gene (6 bases each). Germline CDR1 and CDR2: MNHNS and SASEGT. V was clipped by 8 bases and J by 5 bases, with 17 bases between them. The CDR3 consists of 14 residues.